This T cell receptor (beta chain) is from a study of human T cells and chemical hapten exposure listed by TCRdb under 2021. Turning to the overall study: For sensitization, 2% DPC in acetone was applied to a roughly 2 cm by roughly 2 cm area of upper inner arm skin. Throughout the study period of roughly five months, patients also received therapeutic DPC doses to the scalp every week. Patch testing was performed on the upper back with Finn chambers containing 0.01% DPC, and the patch tests were scored after 6 days according to International Contact Dermatitis Research Group standards. Alopecia areata with under or over 50% scalp involvement, alopecia totalis and alopecia universalis were represented in the patient cohort, which was mostly female. Libraries were pooled for sequencing, and per-sample TCR yields varied mainly because of small differences in library volumes within the pool. This study followed changes in the peripheral blood TCR repertoire in vivo during primary and secondary sensitization of alopecia patients to the hapten diphenylcyclopropenone (DPC). Blood samples were taken from patients before sensitization (week 0) and then at 2, 6 and about 24 weeks after DPC sensitization. Roughly 30 alopecia patients provided blood for TCR sequencing at one to four time points (pre-sensitization, 2, 6 and 24 weeks).

The sample's time point label is to be understood as: patch test 2, 6 weeks after DPC sensitization. The treatment or condition label for this specimen denotes: therapeutic diphenylcyclopropenone sensitization with weekly scalp DPC. At each patch-test visit, blood was drawn before the patch test was applied. Eligible patients were aged 18 to 70, diagnosed with alopecia, deemed suitable for DPC therapy, and excluded if pregnant. Total RNA was extracted from unfractionated whole blood that had been collected in Tempus Blood RNA tubes. There are many counts of this clonotype. Its antigen has not been determined. No much larger clone exists at a distance of one base, and base qualities are not known. General findings and caveats noted by the study authors: All patients had alopecia, a presumed autoimmune disease, so their immune response might differ from that of healthy individuals. No change with DPC sensitization was found in the number of TCRs above 1 in 1000 frequency, and no evidence of global repertoire structure alterations was found. After repeated subsampling, changes were observed in the strength of the expansion versus patch-test correlation and in the threshold at which the correlation became significant. A positive correlation was found between the number of PT1 expanded TCRs and patch test score, with significance reached at thresholds 8, 16 and 32 but not 4. Expanded TCRs formed significantly more large CDR3 similarity clusters than pre-sensitization or healthy control sets, consistent with antigen-driven responses.

Library preparation used RACE. TCRdb names NextSeq 500 as the instrument used. During library preparation, unique molecular identifiers were attached to individual cDNA molecules so that TCRs could be counted in a quantitative, reproducible way. Each blood RNA sample was used to sequence both TCR alpha and TCR beta chains. On the study's bioinformatics: The median number of TCRs per sample was roughly 94,000, ranging from roughly 23,224 to 700,000. The Decombinator software suite was used to annotate the V, J and CDR3 of the TCR reads. To make PS versus PT1 abundance plots, every sample was subsampled to the same number of TCRs (28,000). TCRs were defined as expanded if absent before sensitization and observed at least eight times at the 2-week time point. TCRdb's own reprocessing of the public reads used fastp at Q25 and MiXCR and kept productive beta chains. One record per CDR3 amino acid sequence lists the most common genes and DNA. The V and J calls reflect TCRdb's pipeline rather than the authors' work. The sample records some 350,000 distinct CDR3 sequences, about 6% of which are singletons. Clones ranked in the top ten supply around 5.8% of the sample.

This receptor was identified in a young woman with alopecia areata. Some clones in this sample may be carry-over from other donors' samples. The specimen comprised whole blood, sampled in connection with sensitization to the hapten diphenylcyclopropenone (DPC).

The CDR3 is CASSQVEIGRRNTEAFF. The sequenced DNA: TGTGCCAGCAGCCAAGTTGAAATAGGCAGGAGGAACACTGAAGCTTTCTTT. Here the chain combines TRBV4-2 and TRBJ1-1, with an unclear D gene assignment. The V and J ends are trimmed by 1 base and 1 base, leaving 16 bases between them. The CDR3 covers 17 residues, taking in both the cysteine and the phenylalanine. Of the read, only the CDR3 DNA is kept; its 51 bases are in frame from base 1. From the germline V gene, CDR1 is LGHNA and CDR2 is YNFKEQ.